Included here is one T cell receptor beta chain sequence, with context. The data originate from a study of technical replicates of blood from several donors. Profiling relied on immunoSEQ multiplex PCR, and the TCRdb table lists in-frame clones only, not all of them. The sample includes 55,000 to 75,000 clones, approximately 93% seen only once; the top ten take approximately 0.4%. Sample: T cells isolated from PBMCs. The receptor was isolated from a human donor in good health.

The CDR3 region has the DNA TGTGCCAGCAGCTTGAGGGAGGGCCAAAGTTACGAGCAGTACTTC. Protein product: CASSLREGQSYEQYF. The V gene is TRBV7-3, the J gene TRBJ2-7; 7 bases are a match to TRBD2. The V gene's germline CDR1 is SGHTA and CDR2 FQGTGA. V was pared by 3 bases and J by 4 bases, with 9 bases of the junction left unmatched. The CDR3 has 15 amino acids.